The 13 T cell receptor beta chains in this list originate from one sample, sequenced in a study of blood T cell repertoires in COVID-19. Profiling relied on immunoSEQ multiplex PCR, and the TCRdb table lists in-frame clones only, not all of them. Here the sample spans about 240,000 clones, around 85% being singletons. The sample taken for sequencing was peripheral blood. The receptors here all came from a woman older than 75 with acute or convalescent COVID-19.

The rearrangement links TRBV25-1 to TRBJ1-5, with a tentative D call TRBD1 (6 bases). The CDR3 spans 17 residues. The germline V gene encodes CDR1 MGHDK and CDR2 SYGVNS. Between the trimmed V and J ends, which lost 7 bases and 0 bases, there was a span of 19 bases. In DNA, the CDR3 is TGTGCCAGCACCCAGGGGATGCGCGGTAATAGCAATCAGCCCCAGCATTTT. Translation: CASTQGMRGNSNQPQHF.

This clone was observed a single time. An end of the junction differs from the germline gene, which may be a read error. The genes are TRBV11-2 and TRBJ2-1; a weak D match, TRBD1 (6 bases). The CDR3 runs to 15 residues. The germline V gene encodes CDR1 SGHAT and CDR2 FQNNGV. The CDR3 DNA reads TGTGCCAGCAGCCTAGACTGGGGGCTCTACAATGAGCAGTTCTTC. This encodes CASSLDWGLYNEQFF. Variable domain in full (rest from reference TRBV11-2 and TRBJ2-1): EAGVAQSPRYKIIEKRQSVAFWCNPISGHATLYWYQQILGQGPKLLIQFQNNGVVDDSQLPKDRFSAERLKGVDSTLKIQPAKLEDSAVYLCASSLDWGLYNEQFFGPGTRLTVL.

The J gene is TRBJ1-1, the V gene TRBV6-5; maybe TRBD1 (5 bases). The germline gives CDR1 MNHEY, CDR2 SVGAGI. Trimming left V 6 bases short and J 0 bases short, with 14 bases between. The CDR3 runs 15 residues. The CDR3 DNA reads as TGTGCCAGCAGATCCTCAGGGAATTTGAACACTGAAGCTTTCTTT. Its protein product is CASRSSGNLNTEAFF.

This clone was counted at least ten times. The rearrangement joins TRBV15 to TRBJ1-6; 9 positions agree with TRBD1. The length of the CDR3 is 15 residues. Germline CDR1 is LNHNV and CDR2 is YYDKDF (reference sequence). V lost 4 bases to trimming and J lost 10 bases; unmatched junction nucleotides: 8. In DNA, the CDR3 is TGTGCCACCAGCACTGGGACAGGGTTTTCGTCACCCCTCCACTTT. This translates into CATSTGTGFSSPLHF.

This sequence joins TRBV7-3 and TRBJ1-1; 10 positions match TRBD1. The ends lost 2 bases at V and 5 bases at J; junction bases unmatched: 8. The CDR3 has 16 amino acids. Germline assignment: CDR1 SGHTA and CDR2 FQGTGA. CDR3 sequence (DNA): TGTGCCAGCAGCTTAGACCGGGACAGGGGTTTAACTGAAGCTTTCTTT. It encodes CASSLDRDRGLTEAFF. Complete variable domain (other parts from reference TRBV7-3 and TRBJ1-1): GAGVSQTPSNKVTEKGKYVELRCDPISGHTALYWYRQSLGQGPEFLIYFQGTGAADDSGLPNDRFFAVRPEGSVSTLKIQRTERGDSAVYLCASSLDRDRGLTEAFFGQGTRLTVV.

The chain carries TRBV12-5 and TRBJ1-3; D is unresolved. CDR3 length: 12 amino acids. V dropped 7 bases and J dropped 4 bases, with 8 bases sitting between them. Germline CDR1 and CDR2: LGHNT and FRNRAP. The CDR3 region is CASVGTGNTIYF. The CDR3 region has the DNA TGTGCTAGTGTTGGCACAGGAAACACCATATATTTT.

The chain carries TRBV6-1 and TRBJ1-5; 7 bases agree with TRBD1. CDR3 length equals 15 residues. Per the germline V gene, CDR1 is MNHNS and CDR2 is SASEGT. The trim removed 6 bases at V and 6 bases at J, leaving 11 bases unmatched. The CDR3, as DNA: TGTGCCAGCAGATCGGGACAGAAGCTAGGTCAGCCCCAGCATTTT. This translates into CASRSGQKLGQPQHF.

A few counts support this clone. The rearrangement links TRBV6-5 to TRBJ2-4; maybe TRBD2 (6 bases). CDR1 and CDR2 (germline): MNHEY, SVGAGI. CDR3 length equals 14 residues. V lost 8 bases and J 5 bases, leaving 16 bases between the germline ends. The CDR3: CASHGAGGENIQYF. The CDR3 DNA reads TGTGCCAGCCACGGGGCAGGAGGGGAAAACATTCAGTACTTC.

The chain links TRBV19 to TRBJ2-1, with D perhaps TRBD1 (8 bases). Germline V lookup: CDR1 LNHDA, CDR2 SQIVND (reference sequence). The V end was cut by 6 bases, the J end by 2 bases, with 14 bases between. The CDR3 is 15 amino acids. The CDR3 coding sequence is TGTGCCAGTAGCGACAGGGGAGGGCCCTACAATGAGCAGTTCTTC. Its translation is CASSDRGGPYNEQFF.

This chain links TRBV5-1 with TRBJ1-5, with D maybe TRBD1 (5 bases). This CDR3 is built from 15 residues. Trimming removed 0 bases from V and 6 bases from J, with 13 bases in between. Germline V gene data show CDR1 as SGHRS and CDR2 as YFSETQ. The CDR3 DNA sequence: TGCGCCAGCAGCTTGGCCGGGACTCCGGGTCAGCCCCAGCATTTT. It translates to CASSLAGTPGQPQHF.

The V gene is TRBV3-1 (or the pseudogene TRBV3-2), the J gene TRBJ2-3; maybe TRBD2 (5 bases). Trimming pared 1 base from V and 5 bases from J, leaving 10 bases between. The CDR3 loop spans 14 amino acids. The germline V gene encodes CDR1 LGHDT and CDR2 YNNKEL (reference sequence). As DNA, the CDR3 is TGTGCCAGCAGCCAAGCGGGGATGAAAGATACGCAGTATTTT. Protein product: CASSQAGMKDTQYF.

V and J are TRBV11-2 and TRBJ2-1; 7 bases map to TRBD1. Trimming at V came to 6 bases and at J to 7 bases, leaving 12 bases not matched to a gene. The length of the CDR3 is 15 residues. Germline V lookup: CDR1 SGHAT, CDR2 FQNNGV. The CDR3 nucleotides read TGTGCCAGCAGAGGGGGCAGGGTAATGGAAAATGAGCAGTTCTTC. It codes for CASRGGRVMENEQFF.

The chain is built from TRBV24-1 and TRBJ2-3; D is possibly TRBD1 (6 bases). The V end lost 5 bases, the J end lost 2 bases, and 16 bases lay between the germline ends. This CDR3 is 16 amino acids long. The germline V gene encodes CDR1 KGHDR and CDR2 SFDVKD. The CDR3 reads CATSGPTGPSTDTQYF. The CDR3 DNA is TGTGCCACCAGTGGCCCGACAGGTCCTTCCACAGATACGCAGTATTTT.